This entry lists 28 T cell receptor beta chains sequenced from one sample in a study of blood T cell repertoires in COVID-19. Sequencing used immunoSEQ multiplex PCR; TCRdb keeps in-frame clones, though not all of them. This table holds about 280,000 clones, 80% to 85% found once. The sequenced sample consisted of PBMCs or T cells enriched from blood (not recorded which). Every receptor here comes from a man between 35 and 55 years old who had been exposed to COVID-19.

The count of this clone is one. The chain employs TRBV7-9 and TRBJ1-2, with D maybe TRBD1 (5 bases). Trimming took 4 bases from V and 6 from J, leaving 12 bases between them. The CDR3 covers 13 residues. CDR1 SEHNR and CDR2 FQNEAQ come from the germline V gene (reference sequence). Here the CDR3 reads CASSYYGGNGYTF. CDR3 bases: TGTGCCAGCAGCTATTATGGGGGGAATGGCTACACCTTC.

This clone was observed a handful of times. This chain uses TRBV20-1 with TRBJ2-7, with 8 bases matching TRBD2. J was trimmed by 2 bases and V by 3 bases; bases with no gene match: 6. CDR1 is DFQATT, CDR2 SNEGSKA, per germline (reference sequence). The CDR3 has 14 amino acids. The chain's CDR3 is CSASSLAGPYEQYF. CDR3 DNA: TGCAGTGCTAGTTCCCTAGCGGGTCCCTACGAGCAGTACTTC.

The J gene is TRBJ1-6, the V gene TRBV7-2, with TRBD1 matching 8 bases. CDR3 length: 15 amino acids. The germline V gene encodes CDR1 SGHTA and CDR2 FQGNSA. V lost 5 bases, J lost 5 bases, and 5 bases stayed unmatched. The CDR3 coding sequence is TGTGCCAGCAGCCCACAGGGGGGAAATAATTCACCCCTCCACTTT. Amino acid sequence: CASSPQGGNNSPLHF.

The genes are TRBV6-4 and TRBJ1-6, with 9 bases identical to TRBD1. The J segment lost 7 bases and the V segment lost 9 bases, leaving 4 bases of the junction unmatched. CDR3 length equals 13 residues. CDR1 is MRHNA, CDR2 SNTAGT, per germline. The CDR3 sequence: CASRQGDNSPLHF. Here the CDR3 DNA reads TGTGCCAGTCGACAGGGGGACAATTCACCCCTCCACTTT.

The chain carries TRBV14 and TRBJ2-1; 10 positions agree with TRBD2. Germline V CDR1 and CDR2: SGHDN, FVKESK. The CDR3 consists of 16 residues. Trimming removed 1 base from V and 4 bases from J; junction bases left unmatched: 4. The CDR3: CASSQVGTSDYNEQFF. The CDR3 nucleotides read TGTGCCAGCAGCCAAGTGGGGACTAGCGATTACAATGAGCAGTTCTTC. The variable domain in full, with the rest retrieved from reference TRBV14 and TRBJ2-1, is EAGVTQFPSHSVIEKGQTVTLRCDPISGHDNLYWYRRVMGKEIKFLLHFVKESKQDESGMPNNRFLAERTGGTYSTLKVQPAELEDSGVYFCASSQVGTSDYNEQFFGPGTRLTVL.

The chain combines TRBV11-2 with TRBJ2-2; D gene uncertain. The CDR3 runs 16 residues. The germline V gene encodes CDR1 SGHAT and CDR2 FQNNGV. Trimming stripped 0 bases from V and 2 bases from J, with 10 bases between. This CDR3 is CASSLEGGSNTGELFF. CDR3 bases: TGTGCCAGCAGCTTAGAAGGCGGCAGTAACACCGGGGAGCTGTTTTTT. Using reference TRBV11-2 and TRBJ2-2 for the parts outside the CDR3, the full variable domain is EAGVAQSPRYKIIEKRQSVAFWCNPISGHATLYWYQQILGQGPKLLIQFQNNGVVDDSQLPKDRFSAERLKGVDSTLKIQPAKLEDSAVYLCASSLEGGSNTGELFFGEGSRLTVL.

CDR3 sequence (DNA): TGTGCCTGGAGTATGAGTAGCGGATTGTACAATGAGCAGTTCTTC. Amino acids: CAWSMSSGLYNEQFF. This sequence joins TRBV30 and TRBJ2-1; maybe TRBD2 (6 bases). Germline CDR1 reads GTSNPN; CDR2 reads SVGIG (reference sequence). Trimming pared 2 bases from V and 4 bases from J, leaving 15 bases between. The CDR3 length is 15 residues.

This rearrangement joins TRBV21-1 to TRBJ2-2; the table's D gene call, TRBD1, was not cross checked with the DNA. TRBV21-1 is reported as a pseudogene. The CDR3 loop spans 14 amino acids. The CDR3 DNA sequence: TGTGCCAGACCGGGACAACGAGACACCGGGGAGCTGTTTTTT. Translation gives CARPGQRDTGELFF.

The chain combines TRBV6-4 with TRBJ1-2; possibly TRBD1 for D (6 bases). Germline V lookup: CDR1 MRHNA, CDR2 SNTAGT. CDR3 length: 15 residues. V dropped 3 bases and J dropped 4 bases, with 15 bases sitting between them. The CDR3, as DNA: TGTGCCAGCAGTGATGAGATGGGGGCAGGCTATGGCTACACCTTC. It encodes CASSDEMGAGYGYTF.

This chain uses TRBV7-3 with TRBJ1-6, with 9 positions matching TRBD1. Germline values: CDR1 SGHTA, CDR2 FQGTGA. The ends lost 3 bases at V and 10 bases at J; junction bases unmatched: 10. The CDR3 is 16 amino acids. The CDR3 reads CASSLTPTGGGSPLHF. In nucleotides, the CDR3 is TGTGCCAGCAGCTTGACTCCGACAGGGGGTGGATCACCCCTCCACTTT. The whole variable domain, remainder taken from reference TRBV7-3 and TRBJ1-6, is GAGVSQTPSNKVTEKGKYVELRCDPISGHTALYWYRQSLGQGPEFLIYFQGTGAADDSGLPNDRFFAVRPEGSVSTLKIQRTERGDSAVYLCASSLTPTGGGSPLHFGNGTRLTVT.

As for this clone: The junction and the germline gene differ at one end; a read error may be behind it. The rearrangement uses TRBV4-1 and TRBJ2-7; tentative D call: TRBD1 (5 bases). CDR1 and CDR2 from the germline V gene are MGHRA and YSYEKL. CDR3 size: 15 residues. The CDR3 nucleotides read TGCGCCAGCAGACAAGGGGCAGACCACTCCTACGAGCAGTACTTC. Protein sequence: CASRQGADHSYEQYF.

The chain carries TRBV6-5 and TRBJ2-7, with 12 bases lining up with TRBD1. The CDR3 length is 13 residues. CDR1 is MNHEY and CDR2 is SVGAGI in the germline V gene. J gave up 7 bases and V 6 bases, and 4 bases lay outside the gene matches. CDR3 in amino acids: CASRGQGASEQYF. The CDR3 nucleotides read TGTGCCAGCAGGGGACAGGGGGCGAGTGAGCAGTACTTC.

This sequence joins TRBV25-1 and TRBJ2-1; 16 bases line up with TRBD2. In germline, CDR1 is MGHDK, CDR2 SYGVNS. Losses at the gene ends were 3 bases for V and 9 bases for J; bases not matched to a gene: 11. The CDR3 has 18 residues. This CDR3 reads CASSDPPGTSGRALEQFF. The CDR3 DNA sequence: TGTGCCAGCAGTGATCCCCCCGGGACTAGCGGGAGGGCCCTTGAGCAGTTCTTC. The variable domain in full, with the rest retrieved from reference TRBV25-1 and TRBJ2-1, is EADIYQTPRYLVIGTGKKITLECSQTMGHDKMYWYQQDPGMELHLIHYSYGVNSTEKGDLSSESTVSRIRTEHFPLTLESARPSHTSQYLCASSDPPGTSGRALEQFFGPGTRLTVL.

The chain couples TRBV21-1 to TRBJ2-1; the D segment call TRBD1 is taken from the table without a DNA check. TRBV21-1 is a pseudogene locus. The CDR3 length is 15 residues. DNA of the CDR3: TGTGCCAGCGCCACCCGGGACAGGGGCGGAAATGAGCAGTTCTTC. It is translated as CASATRDRGGNEQFF.

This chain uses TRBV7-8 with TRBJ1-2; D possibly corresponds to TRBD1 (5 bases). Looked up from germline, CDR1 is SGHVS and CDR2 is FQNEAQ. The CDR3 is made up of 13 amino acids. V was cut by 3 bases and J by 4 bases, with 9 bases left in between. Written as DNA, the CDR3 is TGTGCCAGCAGCTTCGACAGACTCTATGGCTACACCTTC. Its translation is CASSFDRLYGYTF.

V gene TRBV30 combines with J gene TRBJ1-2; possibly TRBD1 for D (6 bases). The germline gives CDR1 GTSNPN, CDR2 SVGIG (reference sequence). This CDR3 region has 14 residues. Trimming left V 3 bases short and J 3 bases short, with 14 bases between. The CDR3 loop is CAWSMLDRYYGYTF. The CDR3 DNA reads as TGTGCCTGGAGCATGTTGGACAGATACTATGGCTACACCTTC.

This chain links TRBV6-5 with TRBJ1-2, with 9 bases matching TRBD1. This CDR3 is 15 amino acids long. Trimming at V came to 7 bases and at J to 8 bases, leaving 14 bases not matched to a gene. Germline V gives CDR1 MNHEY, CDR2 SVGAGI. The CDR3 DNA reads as TGTGCCAGCAAGGAAGGGACAGGGATTCGGTACGGCTACACCTTC. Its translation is CASKEGTGIRYGYTF.

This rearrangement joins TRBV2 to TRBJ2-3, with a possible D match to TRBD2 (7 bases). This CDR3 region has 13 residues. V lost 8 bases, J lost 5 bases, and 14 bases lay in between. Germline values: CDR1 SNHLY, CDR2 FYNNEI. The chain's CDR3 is CASEGGGRDTQYF. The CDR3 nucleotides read TGTGCCAGCGAAGGGGGAGGGAGAGATACGCAGTATTTT.

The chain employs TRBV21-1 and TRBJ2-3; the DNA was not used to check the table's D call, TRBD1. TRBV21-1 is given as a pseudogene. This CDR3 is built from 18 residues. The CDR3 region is CASSMDTTRPTSTDTQYF. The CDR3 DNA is TGTGCCAGCAGCATGGACACAACCCGCCCTACAAGCACAGATACGCAGTATTTT.

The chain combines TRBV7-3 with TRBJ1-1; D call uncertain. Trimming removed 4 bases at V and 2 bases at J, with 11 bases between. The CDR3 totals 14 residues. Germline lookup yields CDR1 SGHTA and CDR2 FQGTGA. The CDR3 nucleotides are TGTGCCAGCAGCTGGCGGCACGGAAACACTGAAGCTTTCTTT. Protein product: CASSWRHGNTEAFF. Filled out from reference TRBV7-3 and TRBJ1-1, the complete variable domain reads GAGVSQTPSNKVTEKGKYVELRCDPISGHTALYWYRQSLGQGPEFLIYFQGTGAADDSGLPNDRFFAVRPEGSVSTLKIQRTERGDSAVYLCASSWRHGNTEAFFGQGTRLTVV.

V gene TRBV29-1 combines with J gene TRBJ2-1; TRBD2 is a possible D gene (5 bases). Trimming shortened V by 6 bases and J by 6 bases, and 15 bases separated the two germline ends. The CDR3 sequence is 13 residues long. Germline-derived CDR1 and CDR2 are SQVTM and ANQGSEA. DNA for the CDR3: TGCAGCGTCCCGCGGGCGGCCCTCAATGAGCAGTTCTTC. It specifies CSVPRAALNEQFF.

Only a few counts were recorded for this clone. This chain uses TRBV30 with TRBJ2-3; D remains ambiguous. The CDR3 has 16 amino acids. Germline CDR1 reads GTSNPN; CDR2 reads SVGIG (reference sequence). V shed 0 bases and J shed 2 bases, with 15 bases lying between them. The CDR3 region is CAWSVPQIVNTDTQYF. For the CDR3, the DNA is TGTGCCTGGAGTGTACCACAGATAGTAAACACAGATACGCAGTATTTT.

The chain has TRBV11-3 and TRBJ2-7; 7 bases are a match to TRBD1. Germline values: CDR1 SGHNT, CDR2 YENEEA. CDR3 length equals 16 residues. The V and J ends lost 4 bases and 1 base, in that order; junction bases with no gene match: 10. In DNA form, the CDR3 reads TGTGCCAGCAGCTCCCTTAGGGGGCGTTTTTCCTACGAGCAGTACTTC. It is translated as CASSSLRGRFSYEQYF.

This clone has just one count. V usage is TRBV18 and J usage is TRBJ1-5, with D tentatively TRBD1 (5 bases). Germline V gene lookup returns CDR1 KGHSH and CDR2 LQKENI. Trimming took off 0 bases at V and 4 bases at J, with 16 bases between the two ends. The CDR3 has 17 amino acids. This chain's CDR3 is CASSPPRMHGGNQPQHF. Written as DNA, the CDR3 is TGTGCCAGCTCACCACCGCGGATGCACGGGGGGAATCAGCCCCAGCATTTT.

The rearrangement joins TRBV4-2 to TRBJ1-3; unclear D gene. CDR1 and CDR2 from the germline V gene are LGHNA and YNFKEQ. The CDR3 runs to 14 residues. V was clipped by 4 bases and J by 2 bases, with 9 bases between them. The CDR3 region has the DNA TGTGCCAGCAGCCCGGAGAGCACTGGAAACACCATATATTTT. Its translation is CASSPESTGNTIYF.

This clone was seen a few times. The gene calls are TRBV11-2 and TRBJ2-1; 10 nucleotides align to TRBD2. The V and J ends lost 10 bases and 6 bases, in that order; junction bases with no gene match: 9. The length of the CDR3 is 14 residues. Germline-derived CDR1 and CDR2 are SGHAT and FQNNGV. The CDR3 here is CATEASGSFNEQFF. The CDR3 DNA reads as TGTGCCACCGAGGCTAGCGGGAGTTTCAATGAGCAGTTCTTC. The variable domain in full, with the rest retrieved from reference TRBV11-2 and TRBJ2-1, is EAGVAQSPRYKIIEKRQSVAFWCNPISGHATLYWYQQILGQGPKLLIQFQNNGVVDDSQLPKDRFSAERLKGVDSTLKIQPAKLEDSAVYLCATEASGSFNEQFFGPGTRLTVL.

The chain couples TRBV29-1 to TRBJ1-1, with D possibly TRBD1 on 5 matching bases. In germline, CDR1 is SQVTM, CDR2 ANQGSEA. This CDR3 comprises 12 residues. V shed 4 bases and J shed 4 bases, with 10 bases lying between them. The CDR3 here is CSVGGERTEAFF. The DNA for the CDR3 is TGCAGCGTTGGGGGGGAGCGCACTGAAGCTTTCTTT.

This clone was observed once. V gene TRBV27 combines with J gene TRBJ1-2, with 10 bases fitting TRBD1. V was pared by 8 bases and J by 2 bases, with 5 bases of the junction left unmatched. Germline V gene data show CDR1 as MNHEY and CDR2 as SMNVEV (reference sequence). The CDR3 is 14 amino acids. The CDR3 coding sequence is TGTGCCAGCTCCCCGGGACAGGGGAACTATGGCTACACCTTC. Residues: CASSPGQGNYGYTF.